This TCR beta chain was sequenced in a study of CD8+ T cells in alopecia areata. RNA extraction and reverse transcription yielded cDNA as sequencing template. Assay: immunoSEQ multiplex PCR; the TCRdb copy retains only in-frame clones and omits some. Found here are a few hundred thousand clones, approximately 38% of them singletons; the top ten hold 0.4% to 0.55%. Sample treatment: oral pan-JAK inhibitor, 5-10 mg twice daily. Regarding this clone: Its antigen is undetermined.

General study findings and limits: Normal scalp had lower clonality than lesional scalp, with alopecia totalis/universalis lesions showing this most strongly.

The sample consisted of CD4+ T cells sorted from blood, taken at approximately week 30, from a patient treated with tofacitinib. This TCR derives from a human donor with alopecia areata.

CDR3 DNA sequence: TGTGCCAGCTCACCACCGTCTACAGCCTTTATGAACACTGAAGCTTTCTTT. It codes for CASSPPSTAFMNTEAFF. The chain has TRBV18 and TRBJ1-1; no clear D gene. The length of the CDR3 is 17 residues. Trimming took off 0 bases at V and 0 bases at J, with 14 bases between the two ends. Germline V lookup: CDR1 KGHSH, CDR2 LQKENI.